This T cell receptor beta chain was captured in a study of cytomegalovirus exposure and HLA in healthy donors. Findings of the study overall: According to a later analysis, donors in an Asian-associated ancestry cluster reportedly had fewer N-insertions than the approximately 670-donor mean.

Comments on this clone: Antigen: not known.

Everyone who donated was a healthy bone marrow donor. The primer mix had 60 Vbeta and 13 Jbeta primers. Measured with immunoSEQ multiplex PCR; TCRdb has only the in-frame clones, and not every one. The sample consists of 45,000 to 65,000 clones, roughly 80% of them appearing once. The V gene lost 0 bases and the J gene lost 0 bases, with 6 bases spanning the gap. This CDR3 region has 14 residues. Per germline, CDR1 SGDLS and CDR2 YYNGEE. The sequence came from a man aged 30-40 years in good health and CMV-seronegative. The chain carries TRBV9 and TRBJ1-1, with no clear D. The sequencing input was PBMCs. In DNA form, the CDR3 reads TGTGCCAGCAGCGTAGTTACAGTGAACACTGAAGCTTTCTTT. This encodes CASSVVTVNTEAFF.